Listed here are 31 T cell receptor beta chains from one sample, sequenced in a study of regulatory T cells in long-lasting Graves disease. CDR3 regions were amplified by Arm-PCR using iRepertoire HTBI primers to build TCR beta libraries. TCRdb called the multiplex PCR reads again in MiXCR, with one record for every CDR3 protein. The sample lists about 660,000 distinct CDR3 sequences; 25% to 35% were seen once. Time point indicated: persistent/refractory GD, antithyroid drugs over 5 years with positive TRAb. PBMCs were the source of the RNA used for TCR sequencing. The specimen was peripheral blood mononuclear cells (PBMCs), collected when the disease was refractory, from a patient treated with antithyroid drugs. The receptor source for this set is a female donor with Graves disease.

Only one count was recorded for this clonotype. V usage is TRBV20-1 and J usage is TRBJ2-7, with D uncertain. Germline V lookup: CDR1 DFQATT, CDR2 SNEGSKA (reference sequence). V was shortened by 6 bases and J by 4 bases, with 10 bases between the two germline ends. This CDR3 has 11 residues. CDR3 protein: CSARDPYEQYF. The CDR3 DNA reads TGCAGTGCCCGCGACCCATACGAGCAGTACTTC.

This clonotype turned up a few times. The V and J genes are TRBV27 and TRBJ1-2; 9 nucleotides align to TRBD1. The CDR3 runs to 14 residues. CDR1 is MNHEY and CDR2 is SMNVEV in the germline V gene (reference sequence). J was trimmed by 6 bases and V by 5 bases; bases with no gene match: 7. The CDR3 DNA is TGTGCCAGCAGTGTTACAGGGGGCGCAAATGGCTACACCTTC. The encoded protein is CASSVTGGANGYTF.

The gene calls are TRBV6-5 and TRBJ1-3; D gene unclear. The CDR3 covers 16 residues. The germline CDR1 and CDR2 sequences are MNHEY and SVGAGI. The V end lost 0 bases, the J end lost 0 bases, and 9 bases lay between the germline ends. As DNA, the CDR3 is TGTGCCAGCAGTTACTCGAGTGGCTTCTCTGGAAACACCATATATTTT. It yields the protein CASSYSSGFSGNTIYF.

This clonotype appeared once. This chain connects TRBV5-5 to TRBJ2-7, with 7 bases fitting TRBD1. CDR1 is SGHKS and CDR2 is YYEKEE in the germline V gene (reference sequence). This CDR3 region has 15 residues. Trimming removed 9 bases from V and 0 bases from J; junction bases left unmatched: 12. CDR3 DNA: TGTGCCACTAACCCCCGGGACAGAGTCTCCTACGAGCAGTACTTC. Protein product: CATNPRDRVSYEQYF.

This clonotype was found many times. The rearrangement joins TRBV12-3 or TRBV12-4 to TRBJ1-1; weak D call: TRBD1 (6 bases). This CDR3 is 16 amino acids long. Trimming removed 6 bases at V and 0 bases at J, with 17 bases between. CDR3 DNA: TGTGCCAGCAGCAAGAGGGGGACTCTCATGAACACTGAAGCTTTCTTT. Protein: CASSKRGTLMNTEAFF.

The chain couples TRBV27 to TRBJ1-6; D call uncertain. The V gene lost 3 bases and the J gene lost 6 bases, with 12 bases spanning the gap. The germline V gene has CDR1 MNHEY and CDR2 SMNVEV (reference sequence). The CDR3 totals 15 residues. This CDR3 reads CASSLMPNTNSPLHF. CDR3 DNA: TGTGCCAGCAGTTTGATGCCTAACACTAATTCACCCCTCCACTTT.

In its sample, this clonotype was seen a few times. CDR3 nucleotide sequence: TGTGCCAGCAGTTTTGCCAGGGGAGGTCAGCCCCAGCATTTT. Translated: CASSFARGGQPQHF. This chain uses TRBV12-3 or TRBV12-4 with TRBJ1-5, with D possibly being TRBD1 (6 bases). The CDR3 extends over 14 amino acids. V was pared by 3 bases and J by 6 bases, with 12 bases between.

In its sample, this clonotype was seen a few times. V gene TRBV5-1 combines with J gene TRBJ2-7; possible D gene TRBD2, 7 bases. The CDR3 extends over 15 amino acids. V was shortened by 1 base and J by 3 bases, with 14 bases between the two germline ends. The V gene's germline CDR1 is SGHRS and CDR2 YFSETQ. The CDR3 is CASSLIAGAGYEQYF. The CDR3 coding sequence is TGCGCCAGCAGCTTGATCGCGGGGGCCGGCTACGAGCAGTACTTC.

This clonotype was detected only a few times. This chain connects TRBV7-3 to TRBJ2-2, with a possible D match to TRBD2 (6 bases). Germline CDR1 reads SGHTA; CDR2 reads FQGTGA. This CDR3 is 15 amino acids long. V was trimmed by 5 bases and J by 5 bases, leaving 15 bases between them. The CDR3 nucleotides are TGTGCCAGCAGCCCCCAGCGGGCGGCGACCGGGGAGCTGTTTTTT. It yields the protein CASSPQRAATGELFF.

This clonotype was detected many times. The rearrangement joins TRBV28 to TRBJ1-2; D unclear. Germline CDR1 is MDHEN and CDR2 is SYDVKM. The CDR3 runs 12 residues. Trimming pared 8 bases from V and 6 bases from J, leaving 13 bases between. The CDR3 bases are TGTGCCAGCGCCCGTTCGCCCCATGGCTACACCTTC. Translating gives CASARSPHGYTF.

The chain couples TRBV20-1 to TRBJ2-7; D is undetermined. Germline CDR1 DFQATT, CDR2 SNEGSKA (reference sequence). V was clipped by 0 bases and J by 3 bases, with 18 bases between them. The CDR3 has 16 residues. CDR3 loop: CSARDSRAGVIYEQYF. As DNA, the CDR3 is TGCAGTGCTAGAGATTCTCGGGCTGGGGTGATCTACGAGCAGTACTTC.

A few counts support this clonotype. The CDR3 sequence: CASSYVPSLDTEAFF. The DNA for the CDR3 is TGTGCCAGCAGTTACGTCCCGAGCCTCGACACTGAAGCTTTCTTT. The chain is built from TRBV6-5 and TRBJ1-1; D is unclear. V lost 2 bases, J lost 3 bases, and 13 bases lay in between. Germline V CDR1 and CDR2: MNHEY, SVGAGI. This CDR3 has 15 amino acids.

This clonotype was recorded at least ten times. The chain is built from TRBV20-1 and TRBJ2-5; 11 positions match TRBD1. V was pared by 6 bases and J by 5 bases, with 8 bases of the junction left unmatched. The CDR3 extends over 14 amino acids. Per germline, CDR1 DFQATT and CDR2 SNEGSKA (reference sequence). The CDR3 nucleotides are TGCAGTGCACAGGACAGGGGGCGGACGGAGACCCAGTACTTC. Its protein product is CSAQDRGRTETQYF.

On this clonotype: At one end, the junction sequence differs from germline, possibly due to a read error. The chain recombines TRBV7-9 with TRBJ2-2, with D tentatively TRBD1 (5 bases). The CDR3 runs 15 residues. The germline V gene has CDR1 SEHNR and CDR2 FQNEAQ (reference sequence). The CDR3 region is CTSSSRAGFTGELFF. The DNA for the CDR3 is TGTACCAGCAGCTCTAGAGCAGGGTTCACCGGGGAGCTGTTTTTT.

This sequence joins TRBV5-1 and TRBJ2-5; 11 bases map to TRBD2. The trim removed 3 bases at V and 5 bases at J, leaving 6 bases unmatched. Per the germline V gene, CDR1 is SGHRS and CDR2 is YFSETQ. The CDR3 is made up of 15 amino acids. CDR3 nucleotide sequence: TGCGCCAGCAGCTCTAAGGGACTAGCGGACGAGACCCAGTACTTC. This encodes CASSSKGLADETQYF. Filled out from reference TRBV5-1 and TRBJ2-5, the complete variable domain reads KAGVTQTPRYLIKTRGQQVTLSCSPISGHRSVSWYQQTPGQGLQFLFEYFSETQRNKGNFPGRFSGRQFSNSRSEMNVSTLELGDSALYLCASSSKGLADETQYFGPGTRLLVL.

This clonotype was seen a handful of times. The chain has TRBV11-2 and TRBJ1-6; D unresolved. The CDR3 extends over 13 amino acids. In germline, CDR1 is SGHAT, CDR2 FQNNGV. Trimming removed 0 bases from V and 8 bases from J, with 5 bases in between. This CDR3 is CASSLEGDSPLHF. DNA of the CDR3: TGTGCCAGCAGCTTAGAAGGCGATTCACCCCTCCACTTT.

This rearrangement joins TRBV10-3 to TRBJ2-1; TRBD1 agrees at 7 bases. This CDR3 is built from 17 residues. V lost 0 bases and J lost 4; bases outside the gene matches: 9. Germline V gene lookup returns CDR1 ENHRY and CDR2 SYGVKD. CDR3 residues: CAISESVTGQTYNEQFF. The DNA of the CDR3 is TGTGCCATCAGTGAGTCGGTGACGGGACAGACTTACAATGAGCAGTTCTTC.

This chain links TRBV6-1 with TRBJ1-5; a possible D gene is TRBD1 (5 bases). Germline CDR1 reads MNHNS; CDR2 reads SASEGT. Between the trimmed V and J ends, which lost 5 bases and 9 bases, there was a span of 17 bases. The CDR3 is made up of 14 amino acids. The CDR3 protein is CASSPGAGQWPQHF. Written as DNA, the CDR3 is TGTGCCAGCAGTCCCGGGGCAGGCCAGTGGCCCCAGCATTTT.

V is TRBV7-3 and J is TRBJ2-1; possible D gene TRBD1, 6 bases. This CDR3 is built from 16 residues. V lost 5 bases to trimming and J lost 0 bases, with 14 bases between them. Per germline, CDR1 SGHTA and CDR2 FQGTGA. CDR3 in amino acids: CASSQGWPSSYNEQFF. In DNA form, the CDR3 reads TGTGCCAGCAGCCAGGGGTGGCCCAGCTCCTACAATGAGCAGTTCTTC.

This clonotype occurred many times. This rearrangement joins TRBV30 to TRBJ1-1, with unresolved D. The length of the CDR3 is 11 residues. CDR1 and CDR2 from the germline V gene are GTSNPN and SVGIG (reference sequence). The V gene lost 8 bases and the J gene lost 7 bases, with 14 bases spanning the gap. This CDR3 reads CARNSGHEAFF. In nucleotides, the CDR3 is TGTGCCAGAAACTCAGGTCATGAAGCTTTCTTT.

This clonotype was counted many times. The chain employs TRBV28 and TRBJ1-6, with 9 bases that match TRBD1. The germline gives CDR1 MDHEN, CDR2 SYDVKM. The trim removed 10 bases at V and 8 bases at J, leaving 3 bases unmatched. The CDR3 contains 12 residues. The CDR3 is CATRTGDSPLHF. The CDR3 DNA is TGTGCCACACGGACAGGGGATTCACCCCTCCACTTT.

The chain couples TRBV12-3 or TRBV12-4 to TRBJ2-2, with TRBD2 matching 9 bases. The CDR3 contains 16 residues. Unmatched junction bases numbered 3, after V lost 4 bases and J lost 0 bases. This CDR3 is CASSYRLAANTGELFF. DNA for the CDR3: TGTGCCAGCAGTTACCGACTAGCGGCGAACACCGGGGAGCTGTTTTTT.

The chain carries TRBV28 and TRBJ2-6, with 10 positions matching TRBD1. Germline V gene sequence: CDR1 MDHEN, CDR2 SYDVKM. The CDR3 runs to 17 residues. V lost 5 bases and J lost 1; bases outside the gene matches: 5. The CDR3 protein is CASSTLDRGSGANVLTF. CDR3 in DNA: TGTGCCAGCAGTACCTTGGACAGGGGGTCTGGGGCCAACGTCCTGACTTTC.

The V gene is TRBV20-1, the J gene TRBJ2-1; D tentatively reads TRBD1 or TRBD2 (5 bases each). Germline V gives CDR1 DFQATT, CDR2 SNEGSKA (reference sequence). Trimming stripped 4 bases from V and 4 bases from J, with 14 bases between. There are 14 residues in the CDR3. This CDR3 reads CSAKMGRRYNEQFF. In nucleotides, the CDR3 is TGCAGTGCTAAAATGGGACGGAGGTACAATGAGCAGTTCTTC.

The J gene is TRBJ1-3, the V gene TRBV3-1, with D possibly being TRBD1 (6 bases). Germline assignment: CDR1 LGHDT and CDR2 YNNKEL (reference sequence). Trimming removed 2 bases at V and 4 bases at J, with 12 bases between. The CDR3 has 15 residues. The DNA for the CDR3 is TGTGCCAGCAGCCAAAGATCGGGGGCAGGAAACACCATATATTTT. It codes for CASSQRSGAGNTIYF.

The J gene is TRBJ2-5, the V gene TRBV28; the D is unclear. Deletions cut 3 bases from V and 4 bases from J, with 12 bases between. Germline-derived CDR1 and CDR2 are MDHEN and SYDVKM. The CDR3 totals 14 residues. The CDR3 DNA sequence: TGTGCCAGCAGTTTCTCATGGAGTCTAGAGACCCAGTACTTC. It encodes CASSFSWSLETQYF.

This rearrangement joins TRBV10-3 to TRBJ2-5, with 8 bases that match TRBD2. The CDR3 has 14 residues. Germline values: CDR1 ENHRY, CDR2 SYGVKD. The trim removed 7 bases at V and 5 bases at J, leaving 9 bases unmatched. CDR3 amino acids: CAINPGGREETQYF. For the CDR3, the DNA is TGTGCCATCAATCCGGGGGGGCGCGAGGAGACCCAGTACTTC.

In its sample, this clonotype was seen a few times. The J gene is TRBJ2-5, the V gene TRBV7-3; TRBD1 might be the D (6 bases). Germline CDR1 and CDR2: SGHTA and FQGTGA. This CDR3 is 14 amino acids long. Deletions cut 2 bases from V and 9 bases from J, with 16 bases between. The CDR3 DNA reads TGTGCCAGCAGCTTATTGCCAGGCTCAGGGGCCCAGTACTTC. Its translation: CASSLLPGSGAQYF.

This clonotype was detected many times. The V and J genes are TRBV12-3 or TRBV12-4 and TRBJ1-2; D not resolved. The CDR3 consists of 16 residues. With 3 bases removed from V and 4 bases from J, the gap between germline ends came to 18 bases. The CDR3 loop is CASSFSRRVSAYGYTF. CDR3 coding DNA: TGTGCCAGCAGTTTCTCAAGACGGGTTTCCGCCTATGGCTACACCTTC.

This chain connects TRBV6-1 to TRBJ2-2, with D perhaps matching TRBD2 (6 bases). The CDR3 totals 16 residues. The ends were cut back, 5 bases at V and 8 bases at J, with 21 bases in the middle. The V gene's germline CDR1 is MNHNS and CDR2 SASEGT. This chain's CDR3 is CASSPGGEASGGELFF. The CDR3 bases are TGTGCCAGCAGTCCGGGCGGGGAGGCATCGGGGGGGGAGCTGTTTTTT.

This clonotype came up many times. V usage is TRBV20-1 and J usage is TRBJ2-1, with D perhaps being TRBD1 or TRBD2 (5 bases each). Germline CDR1 reads DFQATT; CDR2 reads SNEGSKA (reference sequence). Trimming removed 4 bases at V and 3 bases at J, with 16 bases between. This CDR3 is 15 amino acids long. Here the CDR3 reads CSATGLLGLYNEQFF. The CDR3 bases are TGCAGTGCTACGGGGCTTTTAGGACTCTACAATGAGCAGTTCTTC.